Below are 21 T cell receptor beta chains sequenced from a single sample in a study of Ad26.COV2.S vaccination and SARS-CoV-2 variants. Repertoires were generated with immunoSEQ multiplex PCR, while TCRdb's copy carries only in-frame clones and drops some. The sample holds under 150,000 clones, 70% to 90% seen once. The sequenced sample was peripheral blood, obtained after recovery from COVID-19. The receptors here all came from a human donor who had recovered from COVID-19.

The chain carries TRBV25-1 and TRBJ1-1, with 10 nucleotides matching TRBD1. CDR3 size: 14 residues. V lost 3 bases and J lost 7; bases outside the gene matches: 5. Germline V CDR1 and CDR2: MGHDK, SYGVNS. The CDR3 is CASSEGTGVNEAFF. CDR3 coding DNA: TGTGCCAGCAGTGAGGGGACAGGGGTAAATGAAGCTTTCTTT.

The chain carries TRBV10-3 and TRBJ1-6; a weak D match, TRBD1 (6 bases). Trimming removed 0 bases from V and 6 bases from J, with 9 bases in between. The CDR3 is made up of 15 amino acids. CDR1 is ENHRY and CDR2 is SYGVKD in the germline V gene. The DNA for the CDR3 is TGTGCCATCAGTGAGTCAACAGGGCGTAATTCACCCCTCCACTTT. Its protein is CAISESTGRNSPLHF.

This clone came up once. V gene TRBV3-1 (or the pseudogene TRBV3-2) combines with J gene TRBJ1-4; D is undetermined. This CDR3 contains 19 residues. Trimming took 4 bases from V and 0 from J, leaving 21 bases between them. The V gene's germline CDR1 is LGHDT and CDR2 YNNKEL (reference sequence). Here the CDR3 DNA reads TGTGCCAGCAGCCCTAGTATTCCCGGGTCCAGTGCAACTAATGAAAAACTGTTTTTT. Translated, it gives CASSPSIPGSSATNEKLFF.

This clone was observed a single time. The chain recombines TRBV25-1 with TRBJ2-3, with 9 bases lining up with TRBD2. Trimming took 4 bases from V and 6 from J; bases not matched to a gene: 11. Germline CDR1 and CDR2: MGHDK and SYGVNS. This CDR3 spans 16 amino acids. CDR3 nucleotide sequence: TGTGCCAGCAGTGGCCCAGCGGGGGGCCTAAAGGATACGCAGTATTTT. Translated, it gives CASSGPAGGLKDTQYF.

The rearrangement joins TRBV7-9 to TRBJ1-4; D perhaps matches TRBD1 (6 bases). V lost 7 bases, J lost 4 bases, and 13 bases lay in between. The CDR3 runs 14 residues. CDR1 and CDR2 (germline): SEHNR, FQNEAQ (reference sequence). This CDR3 is CASNHRDNNEKLFF. The CDR3 bases are TGTGCCAGCAACCACAGGGATAATAATGAAAAACTGTTTTTT.

The J gene is TRBJ1-1, the V gene TRBV6-2 or TRBV6-3, with TRBD1 as a possible D gene (6 bases). Germline loops: CDR1 MNHEY, CDR2 SVGEGT. V shed 6 bases and J shed 2 bases, with 10 bases lying between them. The CDR3 is 13 residues long. CDR3 region: CASRYRDNTEAFF. The CDR3 DNA sequence: TGTGCCAGCAGGTACAGGGACAACACTGAAGCTTTCTTT.

There are a few counts of this clone. The chain employs TRBV7-2 and TRBJ1-1; no reliable D call. The V end was cut by 1 base, the J end by 2 bases, with 8 bases between. The germline CDR1 and CDR2 sequences are SGHTA and FQGNSA. CDR3 length: 14 amino acids. This CDR3 is CASSLGGFNTEAFF. CDR3 bases: TGTGCCAGCAGCTTAGGAGGTTTCAACACTGAAGCTTTCTTT.

The gene calls are TRBV5-1 and TRBJ1-2; TRBD1 might be the D (5 bases). The CDR3 totals 13 residues. Germline CDR1 SGHRS, CDR2 YFSETQ. The V gene lost 4 bases and the J gene lost 8 bases, with 15 bases spanning the gap. The CDR3 sequence: CASSPPGTSGYTF. The CDR3 coding sequence is TGCGCCAGCAGCCCACCCGGGACCAGCGGCTACACCTTC.

This clone was recorded once. V usage is TRBV19 and J usage is TRBJ2-3, with unresolved D. V lost 4 bases and J 4 bases, leaving 9 bases between the germline ends. The germline gives CDR1 LNHDA, CDR2 SQIVND (reference sequence). This CDR3 contains 13 residues. The CDR3 DNA reads TGTGCCAGTAGTACCTCAGGACCAGATACGCAGTATTTT. Translation: CASSTSGPDTQYF.

This rearrangement joins TRBV2 to TRBJ2-7, with 10 bases that match TRBD1. The CDR3 is 15 residues long. The germline gives CDR1 SNHLY, CDR2 FYNNEI. V gave up 3 bases and J gave up 2 bases; unmatched junction bases: 4. CDR3 in amino acids: CASSDRGQGTYEQYF. The CDR3 DNA is TGTGCCAGCAGTGATAGGGGACAGGGGACCTACGAGCAGTACTTC.

This chain joins TRBV10-3 and TRBJ1-6, with 9 bases aligning to TRBD1. Germline loops: CDR1 ENHRY, CDR2 SYGVKD. The CDR3 has 15 residues. Trimming cost V 0 bases and J 6 bases; bases outside gene matches: 0. This CDR3 is CAISESGQGNSPLHF. The CDR3 DNA sequence: TGTGCCATCAGTGAGTCGGGACAGGGTAATTCACCCCTCCACTTT.

V and J are TRBV4-1 and TRBJ1-1; D gene unclear. V lost 1 base and J lost 3, with 12 bases in between. Germline V gives CDR1 MGHRA, CDR2 YSYEKL. The CDR3 is 15 residues long. CDR3 sequence: CASSQGIFPDTEAFF. In nucleotides, the CDR3 is TGCGCCAGCAGCCAAGGGATTTTTCCTGACACTGAAGCTTTCTTT.

V usage is TRBV2 and J usage is TRBJ1-5, with D uncertain. Trimming stripped 2 bases from V and 0 bases from J, with 11 bases between. The CDR3 is 16 amino acids. Per the germline V gene, CDR1 is SNHLY and CDR2 is FYNNEI. In DNA form, the CDR3 reads TGTGCCAGCAGTGAATTAGTCGGGTATAGCAATCAGCCCCAGCATTTT. It is translated as CASSELVGYSNQPQHF.

The gene calls are TRBV24-1 and TRBJ1-1; D gene uncertain. V lost 3 bases and J lost 2, with 6 bases in between. Germline CDR1 KGHDR, CDR2 SFDVKD. The length of the CDR3 is 13 residues. In DNA form, the CDR3 reads TGTGCCACCAGTGATGAGTATAACACTGAAGCTTTCTTT. Its translation: CATSDEYNTEAFF.

The J gene is TRBJ1-1, the V gene TRBV6-6; D possibly corresponds to TRBD1 (5 bases). The germline gives CDR1 MNHNY, CDR2 SVGAGI (reference sequence). The CDR3 runs 15 residues. The V end lost 7 bases, the J end lost 4 bases, and 19 bases lay between the germline ends. In DNA, the CDR3 is TGTGCCAGCACCGAACTGGGGGGATTGACCACTGAAGCTTTCTTT. Translation gives CASTELGGLTTEAFF.

The V gene is TRBV12-3 or TRBV12-4, the J gene TRBJ1-1; D is undetermined. The CDR3 loop spans 13 amino acids. The V gene lost 7 bases and the J gene lost 1 base, with 10 bases spanning the gap. The DNA of the CDR3 is TGTGCCAGCACCCATATCGAGAACACTGAAGCTTTCTTT. Its translation: CASTHIENTEAFF.

This chain joins TRBV28 and TRBJ1-2, with D tentatively TRBD1 (6 bases). V lost 3 bases and J lost 5, with 13 bases in between. This CDR3 comprises 14 residues. CDR1 MDHEN and CDR2 SYDVKM come from the germline V gene. This CDR3 reads CASSLPGAPYGYTF. The CDR3 nucleotides read TGTGCCAGCAGTTTGCCGGGGGCGCCTTATGGCTACACCTTC.

The sample holds one count of this clone. The chain employs TRBV5-4 and TRBJ2-1, with TRBD2 identical over 11 bases. The J segment lost 7 bases and the V segment lost 1 base, leaving 10 bases of the junction unmatched. Per the germline V gene, CDR1 is SGHNT and CDR2 is YYREEE (reference sequence). The length of the CDR3 is 17 residues. The CDR3 loop is CASSLRGLAGGVNEQFF. DNA for the CDR3: TGTGCCAGCAGCTTGAGAGGTCTAGCGGGGGGTGTGAATGAGCAGTTCTTC.

This clone appeared a few times. The chain recombines TRBV4-1 with TRBJ1-1; D remains ambiguous. Trimming cost V 3 bases and J 8 bases, with 10 bases left between them. The CDR3 has 12 amino acids. Germline V gives CDR1 MGHRA, CDR2 YSYEKL. This CDR3 is CASSHLGGEAFF. In DNA form, the CDR3 reads TGCGCCAGCAGCCACCTCGGCGGGGAAGCTTTCTTT.

The chain links TRBV30 to TRBJ1-2, with D tentatively TRBD1 (5 bases). The CDR3 extends over 12 amino acids. Trimming removed 5 bases from V and 4 bases from J, with 11 bases in between. Germline values: CDR1 GTSNPN, CDR2 SVGIG (reference sequence). The CDR3 nucleotides are TGTGCCTGGTCTCAGGGAGCCTATGGCTACACCTTC. Its translation: CAWSQGAYGYTF. The whole variable domain, remainder taken from reference TRBV30 and TRBJ1-2, is SQTIHQWPATLVQPVGSPLSLECTVEGTSNPNLYWYRQAAGRGLQLLFYSVGIGQISSEVPQNLSASRPQDRQFILSSKKLLLSDSGFYLCAWSQGAYGYTFGSGTRLTVV.

This chain connects TRBV6-6 to TRBJ2-6; D unclear. The V and J ends lost 5 bases and 0 bases respectively, with 11 bases between them. CDR1 and CDR2 (germline): MNHNY, SVGAGI (reference sequence). This CDR3 has 16 residues. CDR3 sequence (DNA): TGTGCCAGCAGTGCTTATATGAACTCTGGGGCCAACGTCCTGACTTTC. As protein: CASSAYMNSGANVLTF.